A selection of T cell receptor beta chains follows, all from one sample in a study of T cells in Graves' hyperthyroidism and ophthalmopathy. TCRdb fed the multiplex PCR reads into MiXCR, producing one record per CDR3 protein. The sample carries about 52,000 distinct CDR3 sequences, roughly 50% recorded once. Specimen: blood. All receptors derive from a woman aged 45 to 65 with Graves' ophthalmopathy. The CDR3 runs from the conserved cysteine through the conserved F or W. The D gene is left open where the match is weak. Clone size is given for some rows only: seen once, a few or many times, or a class if the clone is expanded.

CDR3 DNA,CDR3 protein,J gene,D gene,clone size,V gene
TGCAGTGCGTCGGCGACAGGGAGTGACCAAGAGACCCAGTACTTC,CSASATGSDQETQYF,TRBJ2-5,TRBD1,-,TRBV20-1
TGTGCCAGCGGGACTAGCTTACTTAATGAGCAGTTCTTC,CASGTSLLNEQFF,TRBJ2-1,TRBD2,few,TRBV3-1
TGCAGTGCTAGAGATCAGGGGTCCGAAAAACTGTTTTTT,CSARDQGSEKLFF,TRBJ1-4,-,many,TRBV20-1
TGTGCCAGCAGCCGGATGACAGGGCGGAGTCCTACCCAGTACTTC,CASSRMTGRSPTQYF,TRBJ2-5,TRBD1,-,TRBV7-8
TGTGCCAGCAGTTTAGGGACAGGGGGCTTCGAGCAGTACTTC,CASSLGTGGFEQYF,TRBJ2-7,TRBD1,many,TRBV6-1
TGTGCCAGCAGCGGGACAGGGGGCCCCGGGGAGCTGTTTTTT,CASSGTGGPGELFF,TRBJ2-2,TRBD1,-,TRBV7-2
TGTGCCAGCCCCGGTGAGACAGGGAGCTCCTACAATGAGCAGTTCTTC,CASPGETGSSYNEQFF,TRBJ2-1,TRBD1,many,TRBV7-9
TGCAGTGTTAGGGGGGACCGGGGCTCCTACGAGCAGTACTTC,CSVRGDRGSYEQYF,TRBJ2-7,-,-,TRBV20-1
TGTGCCACACAGGAAGGGGGGCCTTATAAGGAGCAGTTCTTC,CATQEGGPYKEQFF,TRBJ2-1,-,-,TRBV24-1
TGCAGCGTTGGCCAGGAGGTGCTTCAGCCCCAGCATTTT,CSVGQEVLQPQHF,TRBJ1-5,-,-,TRBV29-1
TGCAGTGCTAGGGAGGAGGTCTGGGGCCACGTGCAGTACTTC,CSAREEVWGHVQYF,TRBJ2-7,-,-,TRBV20-1